Reported below is one T cell receptor beta chain. Antigen: not known. These data come from a study of blood T cells in healthy people across ages. Findings and limits, study-wide: Strongly correlated with naive T cell percentage was TCR beta diversity.

Germline CDR1 and CDR2: GTSNPN and SVGIG (reference sequence). The CDR3 contains 15 residues. The trim removed 3 bases at V and 5 bases at J, leaving 10 bases unmatched. The second PCR ran roughly 6 to 11 cycles with a sample-barcoded 5' primer and J-beta primers. TCRdb re-called the 5' RACE reads with MiXCR, one entry per CDR3 protein. The sample includes around 1.1 million distinct CDR3 sequences, roughly two fifths seen only once; the top ten take roughly 13%. V usage is TRBV30 and J usage is TRBJ2-3, with 8 bases aligning to TRBD2. The sample consisted of blood. This TCR was recovered from a man between 18 and 35 years old in good health. In DNA, the CDR3 is TGTGCCTGGAGCCCTCGGGGGGGGGCAATAGATACGCAGTATTTT. This sequence encodes CAWSPRGGAIDTQYF.